These T cell receptor beta chains were read from a single sample in a study of blood T cell repertoires in COVID-19. Generated by immunoSEQ multiplex PCR, the TCRdb table keeps only in-frame clones and is missing some. The data contain 200,000 or so clones, 80% of them singletons. The sample consisted of PBMCs or T cells enriched from blood (not recorded which). The receptors were sampled from a woman in her 40s with acute COVID-19. Each CDR3 is given with its conserved first and last residue. The D gene is left open where the match is weak. Expanded clones get a size class; other rows say once, few or many, or leave the size out.

j_call	d_call	clone_size	cdr3_length	v_call	cdr3_aa	cdr3_nt
TRBJ2-5	NA	NA	15	TRBV11-2	CASTLYVGTQETQYF	TGTGCCAGCACCCTATATGTAGGGACTCAAGAGACCCAGTACTTC
TRBJ1-6	NA	NA	16	TRBV19	CASRSRSAGGSSPLHF	TGTGCCAGTAGATCCCGATCGGCCGGGGGAAGTTCACCCCTCCACTTT
TRBJ2-7	NA	NA	16	TRBV27	CASSFSTWGGTYEQYF	TGTGCCAGCAGTTTTTCAACCTGGGGCGGCACCTACGAGCAGTACTTC
TRBJ2-3	TRBD1	NA	16	TRBV7-3	CASSKTLGQGPDTQYF	TGTGCCAGCAGCAAGACACTTGGACAGGGGCCAGATACGCAGTATTTT
TRBJ1-1	NA	NA	12	TRBV13	CASSLESGGSIF	TGTGCCAGCAGCTTGGAAAGCGGGGGCTCGATATTT
TRBJ2-5	NA	NA	14	TRBV9	CASSARGSGETQYF	TGTGCCAGCAGCGCCCGCGGGTCCGGGGAGACCCAGTACTTC
TRBJ2-7	TRBD1	NA	15	TRBV9	CASSAGTVSSYEQYF	TGTGCCAGCAGCGCCGGGACAGTGAGCTCCTACGAGCAGTACTTC
TRBJ2-2	NA	NA	15	TRBV9	CASSVGTYQGGELFF	TGTGCCAGCAGCGTAGGGACATACCAGGGCGGGGAGCTGTTTTTT
TRBJ1-6	TRBD1	NA	13	TRBV30	CALTGFRNSPLHF	TGTGCCTTGACAGGGTTTCGCAATTCACCCCTCCACTTT
TRBJ1-5	NA	NA	16	TRBV11-2	CASSLFAGVGNQPQHF	TGTGCCAGCAGCCTCTTCGCGGGAGTCGGGAATCAGCCCCAGCATTTT
TRBJ1-2	NA	NA	13	TRBV10-3	CAISEAGDYGYTF	TGTGCCATCAGTGAGGCCGGGGACTATGGCTACACCTTC
TRBJ1-2	TRBD1	few	16	TRBV28	CASSPITLLTGVIYTF	TGTGCCAGCAGCCCTATAACCTTACTTACAGGGGTTATCTACACCTTC
TRBJ1-5	NA	NA	14	TRBV12-1	CASSPREGNQPQHF	TGTGCCAGCAGCCCCCGGGAGGGCAATCAGCCCCAGCATTTT
TRBJ1-1	TRBD1	NA	15	TRBV28	CASSFWTGANTEAFF	TGTGCCAGCAGTTTCTGGACAGGGGCGAACACTGAAGCTTTCTTT
TRBJ1-1	NA	NA	15	TRBV5-4	CASSLVGPGGGEAFF	TGTGCCAGCAGCTTGGTTGGTCCGGGCGGGGGGGAAGCTTTCTTT
TRBJ1-6	NA	once	14	TRBV4-2	CASSRETERSPLHF	TGTGCCAGCAGCCGAGAGACAGAGCGTTCACCCCTCCACTTT
TRBJ2-3	NA	once	14	TRBV18	CASSPVPRADTQYF	TGTGCCAGCTCACCAGTTCCGCGCGCAGATACGCAGTATTTT
TRBJ1-5	NA	NA	14	TRBV27	CASSPWEGNQPQHF	TGTGCCAGCAGTCCGTGGGAGGGCAATCAGCCCCAGCATTTT
TRBJ1-2	NA	NA	15	TRBV19	CASSEAGRNLYGYTF	TGTGCCAGTAGTGAAGCGGGACGGAATTTATATGGCTACACCTTC
TRBJ2-1	NA	NA	13	TRBV10-3	CAITGVLNNEQFF	TGTGCCATCACCGGGGTCCTAAACAATGAGCAGTTCTTC
TRBJ1-6	NA	NA	13	TRBV11-2	CASRQYNDSPLHF	TGTGCCAGCAGACAATATAATGATTCACCCCTCCACTTT
TRBJ2-7	NA	NA	14	TRBV30	CAWTQPGQPYEQYF	TGTGCCTGGACTCAACCCGGACAGCCCTACGAGCAGTACTTC
TRBJ2-2	NA	NA	14	TRBV2	CASKGAGPTGELFF	TGTGCCAGCAAGGGAGCGGGTCCCACCGGGGAGCTGTTTTTT
TRBJ1-3	TRBD1	NA	15	TRBV3-1/TRBV3-2	CASSQGQGSGNTIYF	TGTGCCAGCAGCCAGGGACAGGGCTCTGGAAACACCATATATTTT
TRBJ2-7	TRBD2	NA	14	TRBV27	CASSLSGLAPLQYF	TGTGCCAGCAGTTTATCGGGACTAGCCCCTTTGCAGTACTTC
TRBJ1-6	TRBD1	NA	16	TRBV5-4	CASSPGETGERSPLHF	TGTGCCAGCAGCCCCGGCGAGACAGGGGAGCGATCACCCCTCCACTTT
TRBJ1-5	NA	NA	13	TRBV29-1	CSVRNSLNQPQHF	TGCAGCGTCAGAAACAGCCTCAATCAGCCCCAGCATTTT
TRBJ1-4	NA	NA	16	TRBV5-1	CASSYYSLPANEKLFF	TGCGCCAGCAGCTATTACAGCCTTCCGGCTAATGAAAAACTGTTTTTT
TRBJ2-7	TRBD2	once	17	TRBV7-6	CASSMGLAGVSGFEQYF	TGTGCCAGCAGCATGGGACTAGCGGGAGTTTCGGGTTTCGAGCAGTACTTC
TRBJ2-1	TRBD2	NA	15	TRBV28	CASSLTSGAYNEQFF	TGTGCCAGCAGCCTGACTAGCGGCGCGTACAATGAGCAGTTCTTC
TRBJ2-5	TRBD2	NA	16	TRBV27	CASSFGAGIQWETQYF	TGTGCCAGCAGTTTTGGAGCGGGAATCCAGTGGGAGACCCAGTACTTC
TRBJ1-6	NA	NA	13	TRBV27	CASRAPGNSPLHF	TGTGCCAGCAGGGCCCCAGGGAATTCACCCCTCCACTTT
TRBJ2-7	NA	NA	15	TRBV28	CASSLWQEARYEQYF	TGTGCCAGCAGTTTATGGCAGGAGGCCCGCTACGAGCAGTACTTC
TRBJ2-1	TRBD2	NA	18	TRBV25-1	CASSAGTSGRAAYNEQFF	TGTGCCAGCAGTGCAGGGACTAGCGGGAGGGCCGCCTACAATGAGCAGTTCTTC
TRBJ1-2	TRBD1	few	16	TRBV7-9	CASSSNPGQGLGGYTF	TGTGCCAGCAGCTCTAATCCGGGACAGGGGTTGGGTGGCTACACCTTC
TRBJ1-2	NA	NA	11	TRBV12-3/TRBV12-4	CASSSAYGYTF	TGTGCCAGCAGTTCTGCGTATGGCTACACCTTC
TRBJ2-2	TRBD1	once	15	TRBV11-3	CASSPGQTNTGELFF	TGTGCCAGCAGCCCGGGACAGACGAACACCGGGGAGCTGTTTTTT
TRBJ1-5	NA	NA	13	TRBV27	CASSDYSDQPQHF	TGTGCCAGCAGCGACTACAGTGATCAGCCCCAGCATTTT
TRBJ1-1	NA	NA	14	TRBV27	CASSSGHGNTEAFF	TGTGCCAGCAGTTCGGGACACGGGAACACTGAAGCTTTCTTT
TRBJ1-2	TRBD1	NA	15	TRBV6-6	CASSYGTGDSYGYTF	TGTGCCAGCAGTTACGGGACAGGGGACTCCTATGGCTACACCTTC
TRBJ2-2	TRBD1	NA	14	TRBV2	CASKGQGSTGELFF	TGTGCCAGCAAGGGACAGGGGTCCACCGGGGAGCTGTTTTTT
TRBJ1-2	TRBD1	once	14	TRBV6-5	CASMGRGRGVGYTF	TGTGCCAGCATGGGACGGGGCAGGGGGGTAGGCTACACCTTC
TRBJ2-5	NA	once	16	TRBV11-1	CASSSHVTGPQETQYF	TGTGCCAGCAGCTCCCACGTTACAGGGCCTCAAGAGACCCAGTACTTC
TRBJ1-2	NA	NA	14	TRBV27	CASSPRPGHYGYTF	TGTGCCAGCAGTCCCCGCCCTGGGCATTATGGCTACACCTTC
TRBJ2-1	TRBD2	once	15	TRBV19	CASSITGTTYNEQFF	TGTGCCAGTAGTATAACCGGGACTACTTACAATGAGCAGTTCTTC
TRBJ1-6	TRBD1	NA	15	TRBV13	CASSLGTGSFSPLHF	TGTGCCAGCAGCTTAGGGACAGGGAGTTTCTCACCCCTCCACTTT
TRBJ1-1	NA	many	12	TRBV28	CASTAMNTEAFF	TGTGCCAGCACTGCGATGAACACTGAAGCTTTCTTT
TRBJ2-5	NA	NA	16	TRBV21-1	CASSRTGEGSQETQYF	TGTGCCAGCAGCCGCACAGGGGAAGGATCACAAGAGACCCAGTACTTC
TRBJ1-2	NA	many	15	TRBV19	CASSRRTAGDYGYTF	TGTGCCAGTAGCCGGCGGACGGCGGGGGACTATGGCTACACCTTC